This T cell receptor beta chain was found in a study of response to subunit inactivated influenza vaccine. Germline CDR1 reads SEHNR; CDR2 reads FQNEAQ (reference sequence). The V and J ends lost 5 bases and 0 bases respectively, with 16 bases between them. There are 16 residues in the CDR3. TCRdb ran MiXCR on the RT-PCR reads and lists one entry per CDR3 protein. The sample yields more than 600,000 distinct CDR3 sequences, roughly 20% seen once. The chain employs TRBV7-9 and TRBJ2-5, with D maybe TRBD2 (5 bases). The sequences come from PBMCs from blood, collected roughly 5 days after vaccination. The TCR originated in a man in his fifties or sixties who received an inactivated influenza vaccine. In DNA, the CDR3 is TGTGCCAGCAGCCCAGGAGGACGGGAATACCAAGAGACCCAGTACTTC. Translated, it gives CASSPGGREYQETQYF.